The clone carrying this TCR beta chain was observed a few times. V lost 0 bases and J 7 bases, leaving 6 bases between the germline ends. CDR3 length equals 11 residues. CDR1 is GTSNPN and CDR2 is SVGIG in the germline V gene (reference sequence). These data originate in a study of beta chain features in type 1 diabetes. Isolated RNA was reverse transcribed in full, so expressed TCRB transcripts were sequenced. Clones were read by immunoSEQ multiplex PCR, and TCRdb kept only the in-frame ones, dropping some. In the table there are about 370,000 clones, about 15% of which are singletons. V is TRBV30 and J is TRBJ1-1, with unresolved D. The sample consisted of naive CD4+ T cells from blood. This TCR came from a woman under 30 in good health. The CDR3 is CAWSVGFEAFF. The CDR3 nucleotides are TGTGCCTGGAGTGTCGGGTTTGAAGCTTTCTTT.